This entry features one T cell receptor (beta chain) sequence. These data belong to a study of blood T cell repertoires in COVID-19. Study-level background: Some COVID-19 samples were acute and others convalescent; all came from the United States, Italy and Spain. PBMCs, B-cell-depleted T cells, or T cells were the source of the cDNA or gDNA that made up the material.

Under the authors' procedure: Amplification of reference gene primers provided the estimated nucleated cell counts. The protocol was immunoSEQ multiplex PCR, while the TCRdb copy is restricted to in-frame clones and leaves out a portion. The DNA gave D and trimming, while V, J and clone size come from that table. This table holds around 500,000 clones, 80% to 90% found once. V dropped 2 bases and J dropped 1 base, with 12 bases sitting between them. The CDR3 length is 15 residues. The germline V gene has CDR1 MNHNS and CDR2 SASEGT. This chain connects TRBV6-1 to TRBJ2-7; D is unclear. The sample was peripheral blood. The clonotype was recovered from a human donor in a cohort sampled during active COVID-19. For the CDR3, the DNA is TGTGCCAGCAGTGAATACGTTCAGAGGTCCTACGAGCAGTACTTC. Translation: CASSEYVQRSYEQYF.